Listed below are T cell receptor beta chains from one sample, sequenced in a study of T cell repertoires in cytomegalovirus infection. TCRdb redid the calling of the reads with MiXCR, one entry per CDR3 protein. The sample contains 150,000 to 200,000 distinct CDR3 sequences, 17% of which appear only once. The source material was CD8+ T cells from PBMCs. The receptors here all came from a human donor in good health (CMV status not recorded). Some clones in this sample may be carry-over from other donors' samples. Each CDR3 is given without its conserved first and last residue.

CDR3aa: ASSSTQGGDTEAF; v_gene: TRBV7-9; j_gene: TRBJ1-1
CDR3aa: ASSHGTARGNQPQH; v_gene: TRBV27; j_gene: TRBJ1-5
CDR3aa: ASGFRQDNEQF; v_gene: TRBV7-2; j_gene: TRBJ2-1
CDR3aa: ASRPTSGAYNEQF; v_gene: TRBV7-9; j_gene: TRBJ2-1
CDR3aa: ASSPTWREAF; v_gene: TRBV6-2/TRBV6-3; j_gene: TRBJ1-1
CDR3aa: ASSSTHSYSYEQY; v_gene: TRBV28; j_gene: TRBJ2-7
CDR3aa: ASSLAGPNTEAF; v_gene: TRBV6-6; j_gene: TRBJ1-1
CDR3aa: SARERVSYEQY; v_gene: TRBV20-1; j_gene: TRBJ2-7
CDR3aa: ASSFGSWGSGTYEQY; v_gene: TRBV12-3/TRBV12-4; j_gene: TRBJ2-7
CDR3aa: SVEGDRGHNEQF; v_gene: TRBV29-1; j_gene: TRBJ2-1
CDR3aa: ASSQDGGSDEQF; v_gene: TRBV4-1; j_gene: TRBJ2-1
CDR3aa: ASSQLAGGPEQF; v_gene: TRBV5-5; j_gene: TRBJ2-1
CDR3aa: ASSSIAGDEQY; v_gene: TRBV7-2; j_gene: TRBJ2-7
CDR3aa: ASSSRIGRRTGELF; v_gene: TRBV7-9; j_gene: TRBJ2-2
CDR3aa: ASSIWRGPNNEQF; v_gene: TRBV19; j_gene: TRBJ2-1
CDR3aa: SARDKSGPSYEQY; v_gene: TRBV20-1; j_gene: TRBJ2-7
CDR3aa: SADTGSAEAF; v_gene: TRBV20-1; j_gene: TRBJ1-1
CDR3aa: ASSLAGRDIQY; v_gene: TRBV7-2; j_gene: TRBJ2-4
CDR3aa: AISESVRHEQY; v_gene: TRBV10-3; j_gene: TRBJ2-7
CDR3aa: ASSYSAGGLGNTGELF; v_gene: TRBV6-5; j_gene: TRBJ2-2
CDR3aa: ASITGGYRLF; v_gene: TRBV6-6; j_gene: TRBJ2-2
CDR3aa: ATSSYSYGYT; v_gene: TRBV15; j_gene: TRBJ1-2
CDR3aa: SCQVWVSEGFYEQY; v_gene: TRBV29-1; j_gene: TRBJ2-7
CDR3aa: ASSLSVDEQY; v_gene: TRBV11-2; j_gene: TRBJ2-7
CDR3aa: ASSQRSGERDEQY; v_gene: TRBV7-2; j_gene: TRBJ2-7
CDR3aa: ASSPIGDEQF; v_gene: TRBV7-6; j_gene: TRBJ2-1
CDR3aa: ASSLISGELYNEQF; v_gene: TRBV27; j_gene: TRBJ2-1
CDR3aa: ASSHPGIRVETQY; v_gene: TRBV6-6; j_gene: TRBJ2-5
CDR3aa: ASSPFPYEQY; v_gene: TRBV28; j_gene: TRBJ2-7
CDR3aa: ASSYSIREQY; v_gene: TRBV6-6; j_gene: TRBJ2-7
CDR3aa: ASRTVAGHGYT; v_gene: TRBV12-3/TRBV12-4; j_gene: TRBJ1-2
CDR3aa: ASSIVPLGKGEQETQY; v_gene: TRBV7-9; j_gene: TRBJ2-5
CDR3aa: ASSFGANTEAF; v_gene: TRBV7-9; j_gene: TRBJ1-1
CDR3aa: ASSLISRDPYNEQF; v_gene: TRBV7-9; j_gene: TRBJ2-1
CDR3aa: ASNGRGLETEAF; v_gene: TRBV2; j_gene: TRBJ1-1
CDR3aa: ASSQQQGEGYEQY; v_gene: TRBV4-1; j_gene: TRBJ2-7
CDR3aa: SAEGSSYSGNTIY; v_gene: TRBV29-1; j_gene: TRBJ1-3
CDR3aa: ASSLNGEADTQY; v_gene: TRBV28; j_gene: TRBJ2-3
CDR3aa: ASSLGGQIRYGYT; v_gene: TRBV28; j_gene: TRBJ1-2
CDR3aa: ASSLDSLYEQY; v_gene: TRBV11-2; j_gene: TRBJ2-7
CDR3aa: ASSISGDRAEYGYT; v_gene: TRBV12-3/TRBV12-4; j_gene: TRBJ1-2
CDR3aa: ASSHEVPHEQF; v_gene: TRBV3-1; j_gene: TRBJ2-1
CDR3aa: ASSDGIRDRGRGTEAF; v_gene: TRBV6-1; j_gene: TRBJ1-1
CDR3aa: ASRAGSSYEQY; v_gene: TRBV7-6; j_gene: TRBJ2-7
CDR3aa: SARDGQGMETQY; v_gene: TRBV20-1; j_gene: TRBJ2-5
CDR3aa: ASSRTQGMY; v_gene: TRBV28; j_gene: TRBJ2-7
CDR3aa: ASRLSGRDTDTQY; v_gene: TRBV6-1; j_gene: TRBJ2-3
CDR3aa: ASSQPVTGAGDTQY; v_gene: TRBV4-1; j_gene: TRBJ2-3
CDR3aa: ASSSQVTQETQY; v_gene: TRBV6-5; j_gene: TRBJ2-5
CDR3aa: ASSQDPFQPQH; v_gene: TRBV4-1; j_gene: TRBJ1-5
CDR3aa: ASSFGVGSSYEQY; v_gene: TRBV7-8; j_gene: TRBJ2-7